A selection of T cell receptor beta chains follows, all from one sample in a study of Ad26.COV2.S vaccination and SARS-CoV-2 variants. Repertoires were generated with immunoSEQ multiplex PCR, while TCRdb's copy carries only in-frame clones and drops some. The sample has roughly 350,000 clones; around 89% are singletons. This specimen was peripheral blood, taken in a trial of Ad26.COV2.S vaccine versus placebo. Source of these receptors: a person aged 18-65 years who received the Ad26.COV2.S COVID-19 vaccine or a placebo. Each CDR3 is given with its conserved first and last residue. Each record gives: J gene, clone size, V gene, D gene, CDR3 DNA, CDR3 protein. A D gene is named only where the DNA matches it firmly. Size tells how often a clone was seen (once, few, many) or the class of an expanded clone, and some rows leave it out.

TRBJ1-1	-	TRBV7-7	-	TGTGCCAGCAGCCACCGGCGGGGGGACAATTGGAGTCGGGACTGGAACACTGAAGCTTTCTTT	CASSHRRGDNWSRDWNTEAFF
TRBJ2-1	-	TRBV7-9	TRBD1	TGTGCCAGCAGCTTACTAGGGACAGCACACAATGAGCAGTTCTTC	CASSLLGTAHNEQFF
TRBJ2-7	-	TRBV2	TRBD1	TGTGCCAGCCGAGACGGGACAGGGGAACTCGAGCAGTACTTC	CASRDGTGELEQYF
TRBJ1-1	-	TRBV7-3	-	TGTGCCAGCAGCCCCTCCGGGGGCCGGGGCGCGAGTGCAGCTTTCTTT	CASSPSGGRGASAAFF
TRBJ2-7	-	TRBV29-1	-	TGCAGCGTTGAAGATCTTGGGCCCAACTACGAGCAGTACTTC	CSVEDLGPNYEQYF
TRBJ1-3	-	TRBV7-8	-	TGTGCCAGCAGCACTTGGGGGGCAGGGAAAGGCTCTGGAAACACCATATATTTT	CASSTWGAGKGSGNTIYF
TRBJ2-5	-	TRBV28	-	TGTGCCAGCAGTTTAACGCCCGACCCGTCTAGGGGAGGTGGGACCCAGTACTTC	CASSLTPDPSRGGGTQYF
TRBJ1-3	once	TRBV28	-	TGTGCCAGCAGTTCTCTGGGCCTGTCACCTTCCCGTGCCTCCTCTGGAAACACCATATATTTT	CASSSLGLSPSRASSGNTIYF
TRBJ2-1	-	TRBV12-3/TRBV12-4	-	TGTGCCAGCAGTTTAAACGGCAATGAGCAGTTCTTC	CASSLNGNEQFF
TRBJ2-1	-	TRBV4-2	TRBD2	TGTGCCAGCAGCCAAAGCGGGAGGTTAAATGAGCAGTTCTTC	CASSQSGRLNEQFF
TRBJ1-5	few	TRBV10-3	TRBD1	TGTGCCACGGGACAGGGCAATCAGCCCCAGCATTTT	CATGQGNQPQHF
TRBJ2-7	-	TRBV3-1/TRBV3-2	-	TGTGCCAGCAGCCAAGATTTAATCAGGGGACCCTACGAGCAGTACTTC	CASSQDLIRGPYEQYF
TRBJ1-2	-	TRBV5-4	-	TGTGCCAGCAGCCCGAGCCTCTACGACAGCTATACCGACGCTAACTATGGCTACACCTTC	CASSPSLYDSYTDANYGYTF
TRBJ2-1	-	TRBV7-2	-	TGTGCCAGCAGCTTAGAAGGGGGAGCGTACAATGAGCAGTTCTTC	CASSLEGGAYNEQFF
TRBJ1-5	-	TRBV5-8	-	TGTGCCAGCAGCTCCGACCCACCGCCGTTTAGCAATCAGCCCCAGCATTTT	CASSSDPPPFSNQPQHF
TRBJ1-4	-	TRBV7-9	-	TGTGCCAGCAGCCCGCTGGAAGAAGAAAAACTGTTTTTT	CASSPLEEEKLFF
TRBJ1-5	-	TRBV6-1	-	TGTGCCAGCAGTGAAGGGCCACTTAGCAATCAGCCCCAGCATTTT	CASSEGPLSNQPQHF
TRBJ2-7	-	TRBV5-1	-	TGCGCCAGCAGCGAGACCCAGATCCAGGGGCACGAGCAGTACTTC	CASSETQIQGHEQYF
TRBJ1-2	once	TRBV30	TRBD1	TGTGCCTGGGTCGGATCGGACAGGGGAGGAGGCTACACCTTC	CAWVGSDRGGGYTF
TRBJ2-7	-	TRBV2	-	TGTGCCAGCACCGTTGAGGGGTCCTACGAGCAGTACTTC	CASTVEGSYEQYF
TRBJ1-2	-	TRBV14	-	TGTGCCAGCAGCCCCTCGGCGGGGGCCTACACCTTC	CASSPSAGAYTF
TRBJ2-7	few	TRBV6-2/TRBV6-3	-	TGTGCCAGCAGTTACAGGGACAACAACGAGCAGTACTTC	CASSYRDNNEQYF
TRBJ2-1	-	TRBV4-1	-	TGCGCCAGCAGCCAAGAGGGGGGCGGGAGCGATGAGCAGTTCTTC	CASSQEGGGSDEQFF
TRBJ1-2	-	TRBV5-4	-	TGTGCCAGCAGCTTCGGGGGTGGTCCTAACTATGGCTACACCTTC	CASSFGGGPNYGYTF
TRBJ1-6	-	TRBV9	-	TGTGCCAGCAGCGTACAGGGTCCCCCGAATTCACCCCTCCACTTT	CASSVQGPPNSPLHF
TRBJ2-7	-	TRBV5-1	TRBD2	TGCGCCAGCAGCTTGGCGGGGGGGCGCGTCTACGAGCAGTACTTC	CASSLAGGRVYEQYF
TRBJ1-5	-	TRBV6-1	TRBD1	TGTGCCAGCAGTGGTGGGACAGGGGTAGGAAATCAGCCCCAGCATTTT	CASSGGTGVGNQPQHF
TRBJ2-1	-	TRBV19	TRBD2	TGTGCCAGTAGTGAGGCTAGCGGCTCCTACAATGAGCAGTTCTTC	CASSEASGSYNEQFF
TRBJ2-7	-	TRBV29-1	-	TGCAGCGTTTCGAGGGCCGACCGAACTTACGAGCAGTACTTC	CSVSRADRTYEQYF
TRBJ1-4	once	TRBV18	-	TGTGCCAGCTCACCAACCAAGGGGGCTAATGAAAAACTGTTTTTT	CASSPTKGANEKLFF
TRBJ2-1	-	TRBV4-2	TRBD2	TGTGCCAGCAGCCAAGATCCGGCTAGCGGGGGGGCCAATGAGCAGTTCTTC	CASSQDPASGGANEQFF
TRBJ1-2	-	TRBV4-1	TRBD1	TGCGCCAGCAGCCGACGGCGGACAGGGGACCTTAACTATGGCTACACCTTC	CASSRRRTGDLNYGYTF
TRBJ2-7	-	TRBV11-1	TRBD1	TGTGCCAGCAGCTTAGATGGACAGGGGCGCTACGAGCAGTACTTC	CASSLDGQGRYEQYF
TRBJ1-1	once	TRBV29-1	-	TGCAGCGTCCAAGGGCAAGGGGGAGCAAGTCATGCTGAAGCTTTCTTT	CSVQGQGGASHAEAFF
TRBJ1-2	-	TRBV3-1/TRBV3-2	-	TGTGCCAGCAGGAGGGAATCCTATGGCTACACCTTC	CASRRESYGYTF
TRBJ2-7	-	TRBV7-6	-	TGTGCCAGCAGCTTGGGACCGGGACAAGGCCCCTACGAGCAGTACTTC	CASSLGPGQGPYEQYF
TRBJ1-6	once	TRBV28	TRBD1	TGTGCCAGCAGTTCGGGCGGGACAGGGAAGAGCTTT	CASSSGGTGKSF
TRBJ2-7	-	TRBV28	TRBD2	TGTGCCAGCAGCCCCGGGGGGTCGATATCCTACGAGCAGTACTTC	CASSPGGSISYEQYF
TRBJ1-1	-	TRBV27	TRBD1	TGTGCCAGCAGTGTCTACAGGGGGCTATCGGGTGAAGCTTTCTTT	CASSVYRGLSGEAFF
TRBJ2-6	-	TRBV30	-	TGTGCCTGGAGAACCAGGGGATCCAACGTCCTGACTTTC	CAWRTRGSNVLTF
TRBJ1-2	-	TRBV7-9	TRBD1	TGTGCCAGCAGCCTACAGGGGCGGGCGGTTGGCTACACCTTC	CASSLQGRAVGYTF
TRBJ2-5	-	TRBV7-8	-	TGTGCCAGCAGCTCGGGACGGGGGGAGACCCAGTACTTC	CASSSGRGETQYF
TRBJ1-2	-	TRBV28	-	TGTGCCAGCAGTCCGACCCTCTGGACAGGCTACACCTTC	CASSPTLWTGYTF
TRBJ2-1	few	TRBV11-2	-	TGTGCCAGCAGCTTAGATGTTTTCGGGGGCACCTACAATGAGCAGTTCTTC	CASSLDVFGGTYNEQFF
TRBJ2-7	-	TRBV2	-	TGTGCCAGCAGTGAAATAGACTACGAGCAGTACTTC	CASSEIDYEQYF
TRBJ2-5	-	TRBV18	-	TGTGCCAGCTCCTTGGGACAACGCCAAGAGACCCAGTACTTC	CASSLGQRQETQYF
TRBJ2-7	few	TRBV11-2	TRBD1	TGTGCCAGCAGCTTATACAGGGGAGAAGGGTACGAGCAGTACTTC	CASSLYRGEGYEQYF
TRBJ2-7	-	TRBV27	TRBD1	TGTGCCAGCAGTTGGACAGGGGGCAGGTACGAGCAGTACTTC	CASSWTGGRYEQYF
TRBJ2-1	-	TRBV12-3/TRBV12-4	-	TGTGCCAGCAGTTTTTGGATTGAGCAGTTCTTC	CASSFWIEQFF
TRBJ2-5	once	TRBV28	TRBD2	TGTGCCAGCAGTTTAACGGGAGGGCCAGAGACCCAGTACTTC	CASSLTGGPETQYF
TRBJ1-1	-	TRBV27	-	TGTGCCAGCAGTTTAACAGGGAGGCGGACTGAAGCTTTCTTT	CASSLTGRRTEAFF
TRBJ2-7	-	TRBV23-1	-	TGCGCCAGCAGTCAATCTGGGGAGTCCTCCTACGAGCAGTACTTC	CASSQSGESSYEQYF
TRBJ2-7	-	TRBV11-2	-	TGTGCCAGCAGCCCCGGGCGGGTTAGCGAGCAGTACTTC	CASSPGRVSEQYF
TRBJ1-1	once	TRBV11-2	-	TGTGCCAGCAGCTACGCTACAGGGCCAGCTTTCTTT	CASSYATGPAFF